This is a list of T cell receptor beta chains from one sample in a study of cytomegalovirus exposure and HLA in healthy donors. Sequencing used immunoSEQ multiplex PCR; TCRdb keeps in-frame clones, though not all of them. The sample contains tens of thousands of clones, about 89% of which appear only once. Input material: PBMCs. Receptor source: a woman between 18 and 29 years old in good health and CMV-seronegative. Each CDR3 is given with its conserved first and last residue. D genes are given only for firm matches. The listing skips clone size in some rows; elsewhere it reads once, few, many or a size class.

abundance: once
v_gene: TRBV5-1
j_gene: TRBJ2-3
d_gene: TRBD2
CDR3aa: CASSLFAGVGVRTDTQYF
CDR3nt: TGCGCCAGCAGCTTGTTCGCGGGAGTGGGTGTTCGCACAGATACGCAGTATTTT

abundance: NA
v_gene: TRBV29-1
j_gene: TRBJ2-5
d_gene: NA
CDR3aa: CSVHTGSQETQYF
CDR3nt: TGCAGCGTTCACACAGGGTCCCAAGAGACCCAGTACTTC

abundance: NA
v_gene: TRBV14
j_gene: TRBJ2-3
d_gene: NA
CDR3aa: CASSQGIRDTSTDTQYF
CDR3nt: TGTGCCAGCAGCCAAGGAATCCGGGACACTAGCACAGATACGCAGTATTTT

abundance: NA
v_gene: TRBV11-2
j_gene: TRBJ2-7
d_gene: TRBD1
CDR3aa: CASSLNRGHEQYF
CDR3nt: TGTGCCAGCAGCTTAAACAGGGGGCACGAGCAGTACTTC

abundance: NA
v_gene: TRBV5-1
j_gene: TRBJ2-2
d_gene: TRBD2
CDR3aa: CASTLGGTNTGELFF
CDR3nt: TGCGCCAGCACCCTCGGGGGGACGAACACCGGGGAGCTGTTTTTT

abundance: NA
v_gene: TRBV7-9
j_gene: TRBJ1-2
d_gene: NA
CDR3aa: CASSPPSGGLEGYTF
CDR3nt: TGTGCCAGCAGCCCCCCGTCGGGGGGGCTAGAAGGCTACACCTTC

abundance: NA
v_gene: TRBV29-1
j_gene: TRBJ2-1
d_gene: TRBD2
CDR3aa: CSADSLAGGGFRGNEQFF
CDR3nt: TGCAGCGCCGATTCGCTAGCGGGAGGGGGCTTTAGGGGCAATGAGCAGTTCTTC

abundance: NA
v_gene: TRBV10-1
j_gene: TRBJ1-2
d_gene: NA
CDR3aa: CASSETPGGEIGYTF
CDR3nt: TGCGCCAGCAGTGAGACCCCGGGGGGCGAGATTGGCTACACCTTC

abundance: NA
v_gene: TRBV14
j_gene: TRBJ2-7
d_gene: TRBD1
CDR3aa: CASSQLGQGVNEQYF
CDR3nt: TGTGCCAGCAGCCAACTGGGACAGGGCGTTAACGAGCAGTACTTC

abundance: NA
v_gene: TRBV28
j_gene: TRBJ2-2
d_gene: TRBD2
CDR3aa: CASTLLREGPTGELFF
CDR3nt: TGTGCCAGCACCCTTTTGCGGGAGGGCCCCACCGGGGAGCTGTTTTTT

abundance: NA
v_gene: TRBV4-1
j_gene: TRBJ2-3
d_gene: NA
CDR3aa: CASSQTMVGGGSTDTQYF
CDR3nt: TGCGCCAGCAGCCAGACGATGGTTGGGGGGGGCTCAACAGATACGCAGTATTTT

abundance: once
v_gene: TRBV2
j_gene: TRBJ1-3
d_gene: NA
CDR3aa: CASSERAGRNTIYF
CDR3nt: TGTGCCAGCAGTGAAAGGGCGGGGCGTAACACCATATATTTT

abundance: once
v_gene: TRBV4-1
j_gene: TRBJ2-3
d_gene: TRBD2
CDR3aa: CASSQLGLAGGDTQYF
CDR3nt: TGCGCCAGCAGCCAACTCGGACTAGCGGGAGGAGATACGCAGTATTTT